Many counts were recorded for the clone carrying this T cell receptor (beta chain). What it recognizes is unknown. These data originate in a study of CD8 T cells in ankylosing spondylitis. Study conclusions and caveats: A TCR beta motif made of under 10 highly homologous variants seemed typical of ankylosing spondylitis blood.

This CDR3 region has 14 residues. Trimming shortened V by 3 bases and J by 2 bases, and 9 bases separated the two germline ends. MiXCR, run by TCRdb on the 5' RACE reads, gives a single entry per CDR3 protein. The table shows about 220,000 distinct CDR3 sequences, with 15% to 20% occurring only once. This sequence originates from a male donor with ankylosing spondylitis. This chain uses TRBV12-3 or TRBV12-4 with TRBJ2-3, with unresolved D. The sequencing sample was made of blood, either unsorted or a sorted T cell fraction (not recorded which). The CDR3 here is CASSFGPNTDTQYF. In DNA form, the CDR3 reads TGTGCCAGCAGTTTCGGCCCAAACACAGATACGCAGTATTTT.